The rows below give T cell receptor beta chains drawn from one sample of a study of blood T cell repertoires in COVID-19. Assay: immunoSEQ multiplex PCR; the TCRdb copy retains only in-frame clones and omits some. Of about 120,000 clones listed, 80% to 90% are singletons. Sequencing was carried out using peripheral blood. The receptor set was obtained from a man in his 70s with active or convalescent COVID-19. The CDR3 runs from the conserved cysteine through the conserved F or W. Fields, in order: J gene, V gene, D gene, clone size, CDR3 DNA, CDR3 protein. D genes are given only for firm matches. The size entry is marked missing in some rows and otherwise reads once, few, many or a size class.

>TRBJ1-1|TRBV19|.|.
TGTGCCAGTAGTATCGATCAGGGTATGAACACTGAAGCTTTCTTT
CASSIDQGMNTEAFF
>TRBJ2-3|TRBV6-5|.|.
TGTGCCACCCACCGTCCGGGAGTCACAGATACGCAGTATTTT
CATHRPGVTDTQYF
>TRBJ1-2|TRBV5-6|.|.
TGTGCCAGCAGCGCGGCCGTAGCAGGGGCGGGTGGCTACACCTTC
CASSAAVAGAGGYTF
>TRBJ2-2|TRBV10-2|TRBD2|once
TGCGCCAGCACCCCTAGCGGGATAACCACCGGGGAGCTGTTTTTT
CASTPSGITTGELFF
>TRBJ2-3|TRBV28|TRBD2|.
TGTGCCAGCAGTTGGGGACTAGCGGGGATGACGAGCACAGATACGCAGTATTTT
CASSWGLAGMTSTDTQYF
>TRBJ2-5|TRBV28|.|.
TGTGCCAGCCGTTTTCAGGGCGGTGGGGAGACCCAGTACTTC
CASRFQGGGETQYF
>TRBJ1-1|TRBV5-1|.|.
TGCGCCAGCAGTTATCAACCGGGGGTGAACACTGAAGCTTTCTTT
CASSYQPGVNTEAFF
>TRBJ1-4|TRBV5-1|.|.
TGCGCCAGCAGCTTGGCGTTAGGAGATAATGAAAAACTGTTTTTT
CASSLALGDNEKLFF
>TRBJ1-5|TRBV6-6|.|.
TGTGCCAGCAGTTACTGGGGAGAGGGAAATCAGCCCCAGCATTTT
CASSYWGEGNQPQHF
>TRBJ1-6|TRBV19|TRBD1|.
TGTGCCAGTAGGAGACAGGGGGAGAATTCACCCCTCCACTTT
CASRRQGENSPLHF
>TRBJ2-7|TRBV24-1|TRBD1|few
TGTGCCACCCAGGGGGCCGGCTCCTACGAGCAGTACTTC
CATQGAGSYEQYF
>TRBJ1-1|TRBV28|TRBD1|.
TGTGCCAGCAGTTCACAGGGGGCTAGAACTGAAGCTTTCTTT
CASSSQGARTEAFF
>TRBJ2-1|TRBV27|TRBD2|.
TGTGCCAGCAGTCGTCTCGGACTAGCGGAGGCCCTCTACAATGAGCAGTTCTTC
CASSRLGLAEALYNEQFF
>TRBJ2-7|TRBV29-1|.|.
TGCAGCGTTCGACCCCAGGGAGGCGAGCAGTACTTC
CSVRPQGGEQYF
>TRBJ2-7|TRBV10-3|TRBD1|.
TGTGCCATCAGTGAGTCAGGACAGGGGTACGAGCAGTACTTC
CAISESGQGYEQYF
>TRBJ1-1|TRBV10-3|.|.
TGTGCCATCAAAGCAGGGATGAACACTGAAGCTTTCTTT
CAIKAGMNTEAFF
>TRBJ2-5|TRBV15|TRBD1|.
TGTGCCACCAGCAGAGACGGACAGGGGGAGACCCAGTACTTC
CATSRDGQGETQYF
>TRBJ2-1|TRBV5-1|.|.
TGCGCCAGCAGCCTAAGGACAGCGCACCCTGAGCAGTTCTTC
CASSLRTAHPEQFF
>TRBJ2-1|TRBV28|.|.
TGTGCCAGCAGTTTCGTGGCTGCCCCTTCCTACAATGAGCAGTTCTTC
CASSFVAAPSYNEQFF
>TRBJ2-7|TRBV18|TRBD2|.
TGTGCCAGCTCACCCTTAGCGGGGCCTTCCTACGAGCAGTACTTC
CASSPLAGPSYEQYF
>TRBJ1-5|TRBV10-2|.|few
TGCGCCAGCAGTGACAGGGAGGGCAATCAGCCCCAGCATTTT
CASSDREGNQPQHF
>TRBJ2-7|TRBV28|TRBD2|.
TGTGCCAGCAGTTTGAAGACTAGCGGGAGCTACGAGCAGTACTTC
CASSLKTSGSYEQYF